These 5 T cell receptor beta chains were sequenced from one sample in a study of T-cell memory formation after mild COVID-19 (dated by TCRdb to the early 2020s). The library was obtained by 5' RACE. The run used an Illumina NovaSeq 6000. TCRdb reran the public reads through fastp at Q25 and MiXCR, keeping productive beta chains. Every entry covers one CDR3 protein and lists the most common genes and DNA from its rows. The sample contains roughly 250,000 distinct CDR3 sequences, roughly 17% of them found a single time. The ten largest account for 22% of the sample. The sequenced material came from PBMCs or a T cell subset sorted from them (not recorded which). The receptor set was obtained from a man between 18 and 35 years old who had mild COVID-19 (a few samples of this study predate the infection). The sample titles of this study are shuffled in the database, so cell type and time point are left out; the donor was told from shared clones.

This clonotype was seen more than once but under ten times. The V and J genes are TRBV7-8 and TRBJ2-7; D possibly corresponds to TRBD1 (6 bases). V was trimmed by 7 bases and J by 0 bases, leaving 13 bases between them. The CDR3 runs to 14 residues. Germline V gives CDR1 SGHVS, CDR2 FQNEAQ. As DNA, the CDR3 is TGTGCCAGCACAACAAGGACAGACTCCTACGAGCAGTACTTC. Translated: CASTTRTDSYEQYF.

This clonotype was detected only a few times. The chain links TRBV11-2 to TRBJ1-1, with TRBD1 matching 8 bases. V was pared by 1 base and J by 1 base, with 2 bases of the junction left unmatched. The germline V gene encodes CDR1 SGHAT and CDR2 FQNNGV. The CDR3 is 15 amino acids. CDR3 region: CASSLVQGENTEAFF. CDR3 in DNA: TGTGCCAGCAGCTTAGTACAGGGGGAGAACACTGAAGCTTTCTTT.

This clonotype was seen a few times. The chain joins TRBV19 to TRBJ1-5; D perhaps matches TRBD1 (6 bases). CDR1 is LNHDA and CDR2 is SQIVND in the germline V gene (reference sequence). The CDR3 loop spans 17 amino acids. V was trimmed by 3 bases and J by 1 base, leaving 16 bases between them. This CDR3 reads CASSIKSGDLSNQPQHF. Here the CDR3 DNA reads TGTGCCAGTAGTATCAAGTCAGGGGACCTGAGCAATCAGCCCCAGCATTTT. Combining the CDR3 with reference TRBV19 and TRBJ1-5 gives the whole variable domain DGGITQSPKYLFRKEGQNVTLSCEQNLNHDAMYWYRQDPGQGLRLIYYSQIVNDFQKGDIAEGYSVSREKKESFPLTVTSAQKNPTAFYLCASSIKSGDLSNQPQHFGDGTRLSIL.

In its sample, this clonotype was seen a few times. The chain uses TRBV28 and TRBJ2-7; no definite D call. The CDR3 contains 14 residues. Germline CDR1 and CDR2: MDHEN and SYDVKM. Trimming pared 5 bases from V and 7 bases from J, leaving 18 bases between. The CDR3 here is CASSKEGLSKEQYV. The CDR3 nucleotides are TGTGCCAGCAGTAAAGAAGGGTTATCTAAGGAGCAGTACGTC.

This clonotype came up a few times. The rearrangement links TRBV7-2 to TRBJ1-4, with D perhaps TRBD1 (6 bases). Per germline, CDR1 SGHTA and CDR2 FQGNSA. V shed 5 bases and J shed 12 bases, with 10 bases lying between them. This CDR3 has 11 amino acids. The CDR3 sequence is CASSRDTELFF. Written as DNA, the CDR3 is TGTGCCAGCAGCCGGGACACTGAACTGTTTTTT.